One sample yielded the 32 T cell receptor beta chains listed below, sequenced in a study of blood T cell repertoires in COVID-19. Generated by immunoSEQ multiplex PCR, the TCRdb table keeps only in-frame clones and is missing some. Of about 90,000 clones listed, 75% to 95% are singletons. The sample consisted of peripheral blood. Receptor source: a human donor with active COVID-19. The donor label of this sample is uncertain.

This clone was counted a single time. The chain joins TRBV10-3 to TRBJ2-3, with TRBD1 matching 9 bases. V shed 6 bases, J shed 4 bases, and the junction held 5 bases outside the gene matches. The CDR3 length is 14 residues. CDR1 is ENHRY, CDR2 SYGVKD, per germline. CDR3 coding DNA: TGTGCCATCAGGGGTACAGGGGGCTCAGATACGCAGTATTTT. The encoded protein is CAIRGTGGSDTQYF.

The V and J genes are TRBV6-1 and TRBJ1-2; D is unresolved. The CDR3 has 16 amino acids. V lost 4 bases and J lost 0, with 15 bases in between. Germline CDR1 is MNHNS and CDR2 is SASEGT. The CDR3 DNA reads as TGTGCCAGCAGTGTGAAGGGAGGCCCAACTAACTATGGCTACACCTTC. This translates into CASSVKGGPTNYGYTF.

The J gene is TRBJ2-7, the V gene TRBV4-1; 10 nucleotides agree with TRBD2. The CDR3 is 14 amino acids. V lost 5 bases to trimming and J lost 3 bases; unmatched junction nucleotides: 4. Germline V gene lookup returns CDR1 MGHRA and CDR2 YSYEKL. The CDR3 is CASSNLAGVYEQYF. The CDR3 DNA is TGCGCCAGCAGCAACCTAGCGGGGGTCTACGAGCAGTACTTC.

The genes are TRBV18 and TRBJ2-2, with 10 bases lining up with TRBD1. The V segment lost 8 bases and the J segment 5 bases; nucleotides outside the gene matches: 14. Germline V gives CDR1 KGHSH, CDR2 LQKENI. The CDR3 covers 17 residues. For the CDR3, the DNA is TGTGCCAGCCCCACGGGACAGGGGACGTCAAGTACCGGGGAGCTGTTTTTT. It encodes CASPTGQGTSSTGELFF.

This chain joins TRBV28 and TRBJ2-7; 8 bases are shared with TRBD1. V lost 2 bases and J lost 4; bases outside the gene matches: 7. Germline V gene sequence: CDR1 MDHEN, CDR2 SYDVKM. The CDR3 covers 15 residues. The CDR3: CASSLATGEMYEQYF. Written as DNA, the CDR3 is TGTGCCAGCAGTTTAGCGACAGGGGAGATGTACGAGCAGTACTTC.

This rearrangement joins TRBV7-2 to TRBJ2-1, with D unclear. The CDR3 length is 15 residues. Trimming took 2 bases from V and 5 from J, leaving 13 bases between them. CDR1 is SGHTA, CDR2 FQGNSA, per germline. The CDR3 DNA is TGTGCCAGCAGCTTATTGTTGTCTAACGACAATGAGCAGTTCTTC. Protein sequence: CASSLLLSNDNEQFF.

This clone was recorded once. The V gene is TRBV6-5, the J gene TRBJ2-3; D unclear. CDR1 and CDR2 from the germline V gene are MNHEY and SVGAGI. V was cut by 7 bases and J by 2 bases, with 4 bases left in between. This CDR3 is 11 amino acids long. The CDR3, as DNA: TGTGCCAGCATAGACACAGATACGCAGTATTTT. Translating gives CASIDTDTQYF.

The chain uses TRBV6-6 and TRBJ2-7, with D perhaps matching TRBD1 (7 bases). Germline values: CDR1 MNHNY, CDR2 SVGAGI (reference sequence). The CDR3 contains 15 residues. Between the trimmed V and J ends, which lost 3 bases and 2 bases, there was a span of 14 bases. Here the CDR3 DNA reads TGTGCCAGCAGTTATAGGGCAGGGGGGACCTACGAGCAGTACTTC. As protein: CASSYRAGGTYEQYF.

V usage is TRBV13 and J usage is TRBJ2-2; perhaps TRBD2 as D (6 bases). V was shortened by 6 bases and J by 6 bases, with 14 bases between the two germline ends. The germline CDR1 and CDR2 sequences are PRHDT and FYEKMQ (reference sequence). This CDR3 is 14 amino acids long. In DNA, the CDR3 is TGTGCCAGCAGACGGAGGGGCGATCCCGGGGAGCTGTTTTTT. It yields the protein CASRRRGDPGELFF.

The V gene is TRBV11-3, the J gene TRBJ2-1; 7 nucleotides line up with TRBD2. V was pared by 0 bases and J by 7 bases, with 9 bases of the junction left unmatched. In germline, CDR1 is SGHNT, CDR2 YENEEA. This CDR3 comprises 16 residues. CDR3 nucleotides: TGTGCCAGCAGCTTAGATTTCGGGACTAATTCGAATGAGCAGTTCTTC. Translated, it gives CASSLDFGTNSNEQFF.

This chain links TRBV4-1 with TRBJ1-3; the D gene is possibly TRBD1 (6 bases). Germline assignment: CDR1 MGHRA and CDR2 YSYEKL. The CDR3 loop spans 18 amino acids. V dropped 3 bases and J dropped 7 bases, with 25 bases sitting between them. The CDR3 is CASSHPPDRVLGRNTIYF. The CDR3 nucleotides read TGCGCCAGCAGCCACCCCCCGGACAGAGTCCTAGGAAGGAACACCATATATTTT.

The chain joins TRBV19 to TRBJ2-2, with D possibly TRBD1 on 5 matching bases. The germline V gene encodes CDR1 LNHDA and CDR2 SQIVND (reference sequence). This CDR3 spans 16 amino acids. The V gene lost 3 bases and the J gene lost 4 bases, with 15 bases spanning the gap. In DNA form, the CDR3 reads TGTGCCAGTAGTATTTGGGGTAGGGGCGGCACCGGGGAGCTGTTTTTT. This translates into CASSIWGRGGTGELFF.

The gene calls are TRBV9 and TRBJ2-3, with D maybe TRBD2 (5 bases). Germline CDR1 reads SGDLS; CDR2 reads YYNGEE. The CDR3 extends over 14 amino acids. V was trimmed by 0 bases and J by 2 bases, leaving 7 bases between them. In DNA, the CDR3 is TGTGCCAGCAGCGTAGGAGGGCTCACAGATACGCAGTATTTT. Encoded protein: CASSVGGLTDTQYF.

This chain connects TRBV19 to TRBJ1-2; a possible D gene is TRBD1 (6 bases). V lost 6 bases, J lost 2 bases, and 13 bases lay in between. Germline V gene data show CDR1 as LNHDA and CDR2 as SQIVND (reference sequence). The CDR3 contains 14 residues. For the CDR3, the DNA is TGTGCCAGTAGCTTCACAGGGTCCAACTATGGCTACACCTTC. It specifies CASSFTGSNYGYTF.

J is TRBJ2-1 and V is TRBV5-6; D is ambiguous. This CDR3 spans 14 amino acids. V was trimmed by 1 base and J by 4 bases, leaving 9 bases between them. Germline V gene sequence: CDR1 SGHDT, CDR2 YYEEEE. The CDR3 DNA follows: TGTGCCAGCAGCTTGCCCGACACATACAATGAGCAGTTCTTC. This gives the protein CASSLPDTYNEQFF. Combining the CDR3 with reference TRBV5-6 and TRBJ2-1 gives the whole variable domain DAGVTQSPTHLIKTRGQQVTLRCSPKSGHDTVSWYQQALGQGPQFIFQYYEEEERQRGNFPDRFSGHQFPNYSSELNVNALLLGDSALYLCASSLPDTYNEQFFGPGTRLTVL.

This chain joins TRBV7-8 and TRBJ1-3, with D unresolved. Trimming took off 10 bases at V and 0 bases at J, with 16 bases between the two ends. The germline CDR1 and CDR2 sequences are SGHVS and FQNEAQ. The CDR3 is made up of 15 amino acids. CDR3 in DNA: TGTGCCACCGGTGTTTCTCCCCTCTCTGGAAACACCATATATTTT. Translated, it gives CATGVSPLSGNTIYF.

The chain is built from TRBV6-4 and TRBJ2-7; 10 positions agree with TRBD2. The ends lost 3 bases at V and 2 bases at J; junction bases unmatched: 4. The V gene's germline CDR1 is MRHNA and CDR2 SNTAGT. The length of the CDR3 is 15 residues. This CDR3 reads CASSELAGAPYEQYF. In DNA form, the CDR3 reads TGTGCCAGCAGTGAGCTAGCGGGGGCACCCTACGAGCAGTACTTC.

This chain connects TRBV7-2 to TRBJ2-2; possible D gene TRBD1, 6 bases. V was pared by 5 bases and J by 4 bases, with 17 bases between. The CDR3 is 16 residues long. Per germline, CDR1 SGHTA and CDR2 FQGNSA. CDR3 DNA sequence: TGTGCCAGCAGCCTCACAGGGAGTAGTAGCACCGGGGAGCTGTTTTTT. It specifies CASSLTGSSSTGELFF.

The chain couples TRBV20-1 to TRBJ2-5, with TRBD1 matching over 7 bases. The ends lost 3 bases at V and 4 bases at J; junction bases unmatched: 11. Germline assignment: CDR1 DFQATT and CDR2 SNEGSKA (reference sequence). The CDR3 is 15 amino acids. The chain's CDR3 is CSASSGTVLAETQYF. As DNA, the CDR3 is TGCAGTGCTAGTTCCGGGACAGTCTTGGCAGAGACCCAGTACTTC.

This chain joins TRBV3-1 (or the pseudogene TRBV3-2) and TRBJ2-2; D gene uncertain. The germline V gene has CDR1 LGHDT and CDR2 YNNKEL (reference sequence). V lost 1 base, J lost 5 bases, and 8 bases lay in between. This CDR3 region has 14 residues. This chain's CDR3 is CASSQAEFTGELFF. CDR3 coding DNA: TGTGCCAGCAGCCAAGCTGAGTTTACCGGGGAGCTGTTTTTT.

The rearrangement joins TRBV6-5 to TRBJ2-2; TRBD1 matches 10 bases. Germline-derived CDR1 and CDR2 are MNHEY and SVGAGI. CDR3 length: 15 residues. V was pared by 7 bases and J by 6 bases, with 8 bases of the junction left unmatched. CDR3 loop: CASKVRDRGAGELFF. DNA of the CDR3: TGTGCCAGCAAAGTCCGGGACAGGGGCGCCGGGGAGCTGTTTTTT.

The chain combines TRBV15 with TRBJ2-1; 11 nucleotides match TRBD2. This CDR3 has 16 residues. Germline V gene data show CDR1 as LNHNV and CDR2 as YYDKDF (reference sequence). Trimming cost V 5 bases and J 2 bases; bases outside gene matches: 5. The CDR3: CATSPQTSGAYNEQFF. The CDR3 DNA reads as TGTGCCACCAGCCCCCAGACTAGCGGGGCCTACAATGAGCAGTTCTTC.

This rearrangement joins TRBV7-9 to TRBJ2-3, with 14 bases lining up with TRBD2. The length of the CDR3 is 16 residues. From germline, CDR1 is SEHNR and CDR2 FQNEAQ (reference sequence). V was pared by 6 bases and J by 0 bases, with 2 bases of the junction left unmatched. CDR3 loop: CASSRTSGGSTDTQYF. CDR3 bases: TGTGCCAGCAGTCGGACTAGCGGGGGGAGCACAGATACGCAGTATTTT.

The V call is TRBV6-1, the J call TRBJ2-3; 11 positions agree with TRBD2. CDR1 and CDR2 (germline): MNHNS, SASEGT. This CDR3 spans 16 amino acids. The V segment lost 4 bases and the J segment 3 bases; nucleotides outside the gene matches: 6. Here the CDR3 reads CASSGVAGGLTDTQYF. Here the CDR3 DNA reads TGTGCCAGCAGTGGAGTAGCGGGGGGGCTAACAGATACGCAGTATTTT.

The chain recombines TRBV19 with TRBJ2-7; the match to TRBD1 covers 9 bases. Per germline, CDR1 LNHDA and CDR2 SQIVND (reference sequence). The J segment lost 5 bases and the V segment lost 1 base, leaving 6 bases of the junction unmatched. This CDR3 contains 15 residues. The CDR3 here is CASSIVGTGSDEQYF. CDR3 sequence (DNA): TGTGCCAGTAGTATAGTTGGGACAGGGTCGGACGAGCAGTACTTC.

V is TRBV27 and J is TRBJ2-2; D remains ambiguous. The V and J ends lost 3 bases and 6 bases respectively, with 11 bases between them. The CDR3 spans 14 residues. Germline-derived CDR1 and CDR2 are MNHEY and SMNVEV (reference sequence). The CDR3 region is CASSFLLTAGELFF. CDR3 DNA: TGTGCCAGCAGTTTTCTACTTACTGCCGGGGAGCTGTTTTTT.

The chain has TRBV7-2 and TRBJ1-2; D call uncertain. Trimming stripped 5 bases from V and 4 bases from J, with 8 bases between. This CDR3 comprises 12 residues. The V gene's germline CDR1 is SGHTA and CDR2 FQGNSA. CDR3 loop: CASSRGSYGYTF. In nucleotides, the CDR3 is TGTGCCAGCAGCCGGGGTTCCTATGGCTACACCTTC.

Turning to this clone: This CDR3 is missing its conserved last phenylalanine or tryptophan, likely due to a read error. It is unclear where the CDR3 begins or ends on the DNA, so no DNA is shown, and the CDR3 is as TCRdb lists it. V gene TRBV6-1 combines with J gene TRBJ2-7; the table's D call, TRBD1, was not checked against the DNA. Germline V gives CDR1 MNHNS, CDR2 SASEGT. The CDR3 sequence runs 12 residues, both termini included. The CDR3 reads CASSAASGYWSL.

The chain employs TRBV6-5 and TRBJ1-6; D unresolved. Trimming stripped 6 bases from V and 10 bases from J, with 13 bases between. The V gene's germline CDR1 is MNHEY and CDR2 SVGAGI. CDR3 length equals 13 residues. The CDR3 is CASRAAGWSPLHF. For the CDR3, the DNA is TGTGCCAGCAGGGCAGCGGGTTGGTCACCCCTCCACTTT.

This chain connects TRBV4-1 to TRBJ2-7, with 8 bases identical to TRBD1. From germline, CDR1 is MGHRA and CDR2 YSYEKL. This CDR3 comprises 16 residues. V shed 0 bases, J shed 0 bases, and the junction held 4 bases outside the gene matches. The CDR3 DNA is TGCGCCAGCAGCCAAGAGGCGGGACAGGTCTCCTACGAGCAGTACTTC. Translation gives CASSQEAGQVSYEQYF.

The chain joins TRBV12-3 or TRBV12-4 to TRBJ1-1, with D perhaps matching TRBD1 (6 bases). V lost 6 bases and J lost 5, with 13 bases in between. This CDR3 has 13 amino acids. In nucleotides, the CDR3 is TGTGCCAGCAGCCGTCGACAGGCTACTGAAGCTTTCTTT. This sequence encodes CASSRRQATEAFF.

The V and J genes are TRBV3-1 (or the pseudogene TRBV3-2) and TRBJ2-5; D is perhaps TRBD2 (5 bases). CDR1 and CDR2 (germline): LGHDT, YNNKEL (reference sequence). The CDR3 runs to 17 residues. Trimming removed 1 base from V and 5 bases from J, with 20 bases in between. For the CDR3, the DNA is TGTGCCAGCAGCCAAGTTACGATAATCGGGGTCGGGGAGACCCAGTACTTC. Translated: CASSQVTIIGVGETQYF.